This TCR beta chain was observed in a study of T cell responses to AZD1222 COVID-19 vaccine. General study points: White British donors predominated, females outnumbered males, and clonal diversity was possibly underestimated. Researchers took repertoire samples only after the peak T cell response had come.

With regard to this clone: Its antigen is currently unknown.

The length of the CDR3 is 15 residues. Per the germline V gene, CDR1 is SGHNT and CDR2 is YENEEA. Trimming at V came to 2 bases and at J to 0 bases, leaving 2 bases not matched to a gene. Method: immunoSEQ multiplex PCR; TCRdb's copy keeps in-frame clones and lacks some. The sample holds roughly 110,000 clones; about 85% are singletons and the top ten take around 4.9%. V usage is TRBV11-3 and J usage is TRBJ1-1; 8 bases fit TRBD1. The specimen was peripheral blood, collected 28 days after the second AZD1222 dose. This TCR derives from an adult who received the AZD1222 COVID-19 vaccine. CDR3 loop: CASSLQGAMNTEAFF. For the CDR3, the DNA is TGTGCCAGCAGCTTACAGGGGGCGATGAACACTGAAGCTTTCTTT.